This is a list of T cell receptor beta chains from one sample in a study of CD8 T cells in ankylosing spondylitis. TCRdb reanalysed the 5' RACE reads using MiXCR and keeps one entry per CDR3 protein. This table has 250,000 or so distinct CDR3 sequences, 20% to 30% appearing once. The sample was blood, either unsorted or a sorted T cell fraction (not recorded which). The receptors come from a male donor with ankylosing spondylitis or in good health (not recorded which). CDR3s include the opening cysteine and the closing phenylalanine or tryptophan. Each record gives: J gene, clone size, V gene, D gene, CDR3 protein, CDR3 DNA. The D gene is left open where the match is weak. Some rows have no size entry. The others give once, few or many, or a class for an expanded clone.

J gene: TRBJ2-1
clone size: many
V gene: TRBV29-1
D gene: .
CDR3 protein: CSVGRWGDDEQFF
CDR3 DNA: TGCAGCGTCGGTAGGTGGGGGGACGATGAGCAGTTCTTC

J gene: TRBJ2-1
clone size: .
V gene: TRBV3-1
D gene: .
CDR3 protein: CASSQMGGDNEQFF
CDR3 DNA: TGTGCCAGCAGCCAAATGGGCGGGGACAATGAGCAGTTCTTC

J gene: TRBJ2-1
clone size: .
V gene: TRBV20-1
D gene: .
CDR3 protein: CSALTRSGRGNEQFF
CDR3 DNA: TGCAGTGCCCTTACGAGGTCAGGGCGAGGGAATGAGCAGTTCTTC

J gene: TRBJ2-3
clone size: many
V gene: TRBV29-1
D gene: .
CDR3 protein: CSVAPIYTDTQYF
CDR3 DNA: TGCAGCGTTGCGCCCATTTACACAGATACGCAGTATTTT

J gene: TRBJ2-7
clone size: .
V gene: TRBV7-2
D gene: .
CDR3 protein: CASSLEAGVPYEQYF
CDR3 DNA: TGTGCCAGCAGCTTAGAGGCAGGGGTCCCCTACGAGCAGTACTTC

J gene: TRBJ1-5
clone size: .
V gene: TRBV20-1
D gene: .
CDR3 protein: CSAAPQDTSNQPQHF
CDR3 DNA: TGCAGTGCTGCCCCCCAGGACACTAGCAATCAGCCCCAGCATTTT

J gene: TRBJ1-2
clone size: few
V gene: TRBV12-3/TRBV12-4
D gene: .
CDR3 protein: CASSMTVNYGYTF
CDR3 DNA: TGTGCCAGCAGCATGACAGTGAACTATGGCTACACCTTC

J gene: TRBJ2-1
clone size: .
V gene: TRBV19
D gene: .
CDR3 protein: CASSIPGKTYNEQFF
CDR3 DNA: TGTGCCAGTAGTATCCCGGGGAAAACTTACAATGAGCAGTTCTTC

J gene: TRBJ1-6
clone size: many
V gene: TRBV5-1
D gene: .
CDR3 protein: CASSPTGLLATSPLHF
CDR3 DNA: TGCGCCAGCAGCCCGACCGGACTCCTAGCCACCTCACCCCTCCACTTT

J gene: TRBJ2-3
clone size: .
V gene: TRBV11-2
D gene: TRBD1
CDR3 protein: CASSSTGAYTDTQYF
CDR3 DNA: TGTGCCAGCAGCTCCACAGGGGCTTACACAGATACGCAGTATTTT

J gene: TRBJ1-2
clone size: .
V gene: TRBV6-1
D gene: .
CDR3 protein: CASSPGGQATYGYTF
CDR3 DNA: TGTGCCAGCAGTCCCGGAGGGCAGGCGACCTATGGCTACACCTTC

J gene: TRBJ2-3
clone size: .
V gene: TRBV11-3
D gene: .
CDR3 protein: CASSLRGRTSTDTQYF
CDR3 DNA: TGTGCCAGCAGCTTACGAGGCAGGACAAGCACAGATACGCAGTATTTT

J gene: TRBJ1-1
clone size: many
V gene: TRBV4-1
D gene: .
CDR3 protein: CASSQAWRARNTEAFF
CDR3 DNA: TGCGCCAGCAGCCAAGCCTGGAGGGCCCGGAACACTGAAGCTTTCTTT

J gene: TRBJ2-3
clone size: many
V gene: TRBV20-1
D gene: TRBD2
CDR3 protein: CSAREGLAANTDTQYF
CDR3 DNA: TGCAGTGCTAGAGAGGGTCTAGCGGCGAACACAGATACGCAGTATTTT

J gene: TRBJ2-5
clone size: .
V gene: TRBV5-1
D gene: .
CDR3 protein: CASSYQTVQETQYF
CDR3 DNA: TGCGCCAGCAGCTACCAGACAGTACAAGAGACCCAGTACTTC

J gene: TRBJ2-5
clone size: .
V gene: TRBV6-1
D gene: .
CDR3 protein: CASTNVLRGETQYF
CDR3 DNA: TGTGCCAGCACTAACGTCCTGAGGGGCGAGACCCAGTACTTC

J gene: TRBJ2-3
clone size: many
V gene: TRBV5-1
D gene: .
CDR3 protein: CASSLVTGRTDTQYF
CDR3 DNA: TGCGCCAGCAGCTTGGTTACAGGGCGCACAGATACGCAGTATTTT

J gene: TRBJ1-2
clone size: .
V gene: TRBV2
D gene: TRBD1
CDR3 protein: CASSVGQGPYGYTF
CDR3 DNA: TGTGCCAGCAGTGTCGGACAGGGGCCCTATGGCTACACCTTC

J gene: TRBJ2-7
clone size: few
V gene: TRBV12-3/TRBV12-4
D gene: .
CDR3 protein: CASSLAGTGGDYEQYF
CDR3 DNA: TGTGCCAGCAGTTTAGCGGGAACAGGGGGGGACTACGAGCAGTACTTC

J gene: TRBJ2-7
clone size: many
V gene: TRBV5-6
D gene: .
CDR3 protein: CASSILGQLYEQYF
CDR3 DNA: TGTGCCAGCAGCATCCTCGGACAGCTTTACGAGCAGTACTTC

J gene: TRBJ1-1
clone size: many
V gene: TRBV20-1
D gene: .
CDR3 protein: CSATAENTEAFF
CDR3 DNA: TGCAGTGCTACGGCGGAGAACACTGAAGCTTTCTTT

J gene: TRBJ2-7
clone size: .
V gene: TRBV23-1
D gene: .
CDR3 protein: CAKRTGEEGVFLEQYF
CDR3 DNA: TGCGCCAAACGCACCGGCGAGGAGGGTGTATTTCTCGAGCAGTACTTC

J gene: TRBJ2-3
clone size: many
V gene: TRBV10-3
D gene: .
CDR3 protein: CAIRRSTGLADTQYF
CDR3 DNA: TGTGCCATCAGGCGGAGCACCGGGCTGGCAGATACGCAGTATTTT

J gene: TRBJ1-1
clone size: many
V gene: TRBV29-1
D gene: .
CDR3 protein: CSVGGLLTEAFF
CDR3 DNA: TGCAGCGTTGGTGGGCTGCTCACTGAAGCTTTCTTT

J gene: TRBJ2-7
clone size: few
V gene: TRBV12-3/TRBV12-4
D gene: TRBD1
CDR3 protein: CASSPRTGAEQYF
CDR3 DNA: TGTGCCAGCAGTCCTCGGACAGGCGCCGAGCAGTACTTC

J gene: TRBJ2-3
clone size: many
V gene: TRBV28
D gene: TRBD1
CDR3 protein: CASNLQGASTDTQYF
CDR3 DNA: TGTGCCAGCAACCTACAGGGGGCAAGCACAGATACGCAGTATTTT

J gene: TRBJ1-2
clone size: few
V gene: TRBV4-2
D gene: TRBD1
CDR3 protein: CASSQDPGQKGYGYTF
CDR3 DNA: TGTGCCAGCAGCCAGGACCCGGGACAGAAAGGTTATGGCTACACCTTC

J gene: TRBJ1-4
clone size: many
V gene: TRBV20-1
D gene: .
CDR3 protein: CSAFEGEKLFF
CDR3 DNA: TGCAGTGCTTTTGAGGGTGAAAAACTGTTTTTT

J gene: TRBJ2-7
clone size: few
V gene: TRBV20-1
D gene: .
CDR3 protein: CSVGGTTYEQYF
CDR3 DNA: TGCAGTGTCGGGGGGACAACCTACGAGCAGTACTTC

J gene: TRBJ1-2
clone size: .
V gene: TRBV7-9
D gene: .
CDR3 protein: CASSTGPNYGYTF
CDR3 DNA: TGTGCCAGCAGCACCGGCCCTAACTATGGCTACACCTTC

J gene: TRBJ2-7
clone size: few
V gene: TRBV12-3/TRBV12-4
D gene: TRBD2
CDR3 protein: CASRLAGGREQYF
CDR3 DNA: TGTGCCAGTCGACTAGCGGGGGGGCGCGAGCAGTACTTC

J gene: TRBJ2-7
clone size: few
V gene: TRBV12-3/TRBV12-4
D gene: .
CDR3 protein: CASSPGRDEQYF
CDR3 DNA: TGTGCCAGCAGCCCTGGTCGGGACGAGCAGTACTTC

J gene: TRBJ2-5
clone size: few
V gene: TRBV20-1
D gene: TRBD2
CDR3 protein: CSPAGGQETQYF
CDR3 DNA: TGCAGCCCAGCGGGGGGGCAAGAGACCCAGTACTTC

J gene: TRBJ2-3
clone size: many
V gene: TRBV6-5
D gene: .
CDR3 protein: CASGSHRGQSTDTQYF
CDR3 DNA: TGTGCCAGCGGTAGCCATCGAGGACAGAGCACAGATACGCAGTATTTT

J gene: TRBJ2-5
clone size: many
V gene: TRBV5-1
D gene: .
CDR3 protein: CASSFQETQYF
CDR3 DNA: TGCGCCAGCAGCTTCCAAGAGACCCAGTACTTC

J gene: TRBJ2-7
clone size: few
V gene: TRBV7-9
D gene: .
CDR3 protein: CASSLDGGGYEQYF
CDR3 DNA: TGTGCCAGCAGCTTAGACGGGGGTGGCTACGAGCAGTACTTC

J gene: TRBJ2-4
clone size: once
V gene: TRBV10-1
D gene: .
CDR3 protein: CASRETVGFEDIQYF
CDR3 DNA: TGCGCCAGCAGGGAAACCGTGGGGTTTGAGGACATTCAGTACTTC

J gene: TRBJ1-4
clone size: many
V gene: TRBV28
D gene: .
CDR3 protein: CAGGRTNEKLFF
CDR3 DNA: TGTGCCGGCGGCAGGACTAATGAAAAACTGTTTTTT

J gene: TRBJ2-5
clone size: few
V gene: TRBV20-1
D gene: .
CDR3 protein: CSARDLGRGETQYF
CDR3 DNA: TGCAGTGCTAGAGATCTCGGCAGAGGGGAGACCCAGTACTTC

J gene: TRBJ2-5
clone size: .
V gene: TRBV3-1
D gene: TRBD2
CDR3 protein: CASSPGLRETQYF
CDR3 DNA: TGTGCCAGCAGCCCGGGACTACGAGAGACCCAGTACTTC

J gene: TRBJ2-5
clone size: .
V gene: TRBV6-5
D gene: .
CDR3 protein: CASGGRKETQYF
CDR3 DNA: TGTGCCAGCGGGGGGCGGAAGGAGACCCAGTACTTC

J gene: TRBJ2-7
clone size: .
V gene: TRBV20-1
D gene: .
CDR3 protein: CSARSAGLLSHEQYF
CDR3 DNA: TGCAGTGCTAGGAGCGCGGGACTCCTCTCCCACGAGCAGTACTTC

J gene: TRBJ2-7
clone size: .
V gene: TRBV10-3
D gene: TRBD1
CDR3 protein: CAIGTENYEQYF
CDR3 DNA: TGTGCCATCGGGACAGAAAACTACGAGCAGTACTTC

J gene: TRBJ2-7
clone size: few
V gene: TRBV12-3/TRBV12-4
D gene: .
CDR3 protein: CASSTSGQQYF
CDR3 DNA: TGTGCCAGCAGTACCTCGGGACAGCAGTACTTC

J gene: TRBJ2-5
clone size: many
V gene: TRBV5-1
D gene: .
CDR3 protein: CASSLTSNRLRPGETQYF
CDR3 DNA: TGCGCCAGCAGCTTAACTTCTAACCGGCTCCGTCCAGGGGAGACCCAGTACTTC

J gene: TRBJ2-3
clone size: .
V gene: TRBV19
D gene: TRBD2
CDR3 protein: CASRTRLAGVDTQYF
CDR3 DNA: TGTGCCAGTAGGACGAGACTAGCGGGGGTAGATACGCAGTATTTT

J gene: TRBJ2-5
clone size: few
V gene: TRBV29-1
D gene: TRBD2
CDR3 protein: CSVVAGSQETQYF
CDR3 DNA: TGCAGCGTCGTAGCGGGAAGCCAAGAGACCCAGTACTTC

J gene: TRBJ2-1
clone size: many
V gene: TRBV12-3/TRBV12-4
D gene: TRBD2
CDR3 protein: CASRRTSGHSYNEQFF
CDR3 DNA: TGTGCCAGCAGGAGGACTAGCGGACACTCCTACAATGAGCAGTTCTTC

J gene: TRBJ1-1
clone size: many
V gene: TRBV5-1
D gene: TRBD1
CDR3 protein: CASSLGDREAFF
CDR3 DNA: TGCGCCAGCAGCTTGGGGGACAGGGAAGCTTTCTTT

J gene: TRBJ2-7
clone size: many
V gene: TRBV20-1
D gene: .
CDR3 protein: CSASDGAYEQYF
CDR3 DNA: TGCAGTGCTTCCGACGGAGCCTACGAGCAGTACTTC

J gene: TRBJ2-3
clone size: .
V gene: TRBV20-1
D gene: TRBD2
CDR3 protein: CSARVAGAPRSTDTQYF
CDR3 DNA: TGCAGTGCTAGGGTAGCGGGGGCGCCCCGAAGCACAGATACGCAGTATTTT

J gene: TRBJ1-2
clone size: .
V gene: TRBV11-2
D gene: .
CDR3 protein: CASSLGPRDGYTF
CDR3 DNA: TGTGCCAGCAGCCTCGGGCCACGTGACGGCTACACCTTC

J gene: TRBJ1-2
clone size: many
V gene: TRBV9
D gene: TRBD1
CDR3 protein: CASSAGGINYGYTF
CDR3 DNA: TGTGCCAGCAGCGCAGGGGGGATAAACTATGGCTACACCTTC

J gene: TRBJ2-7
clone size: many
V gene: TRBV7-3
D gene: TRBD1
CDR3 protein: CASSLNPGGYEQYF
CDR3 DNA: TGTGCCAGCAGCTTAAACCCAGGGGGCTACGAGCAGTACTTC

J gene: TRBJ2-1
clone size: .
V gene: TRBV6-4
D gene: .
CDR3 protein: CASNLPSTGDCRSNEQFF
CDR3 DNA: TGTGCCAGCAATTTACCATCTACCGGGGACTGCAGATCCAATGAGCAGTTCTTC

J gene: TRBJ2-7
clone size: .
V gene: TRBV9
D gene: TRBD1
CDR3 protein: CASSVAPGGGTGTYEQYF
CDR3 DNA: TGTGCCAGCAGCGTAGCTCCAGGCGGTGGGACAGGGACCTACGAGCAGTACTTC

J gene: TRBJ2-7
clone size: few
V gene: TRBV12-3/TRBV12-4
D gene: .
CDR3 protein: CASSSRNYEQYF
CDR3 DNA: TGTGCCAGCAGTTCCCGGAACTACGAGCAGTACTTC

J gene: TRBJ2-1
clone size: few
V gene: TRBV10-3
D gene: TRBD2
CDR3 protein: CATETSGGHGNEQFF
CDR3 DNA: TGTGCCACTGAGACTAGCGGGGGGCACGGTAATGAGCAGTTCTTC

J gene: TRBJ2-1
clone size: many
V gene: TRBV20-1
D gene: .
CDR3 protein: CSAPGRTFSYNEQFF
CDR3 DNA: TGCAGTGCCCCGGGACGCACCTTCTCCTACAATGAGCAGTTCTTC

J gene: TRBJ2-2
clone size: .
V gene: TRBV15
D gene: .
CDR3 protein: CATSPRNRATGELFF
CDR3 DNA: TGTGCCACCAGCCCGCGAAACAGGGCCACCGGGGAGCTGTTTTTT